The 15 T cell receptor beta chains below all came from one sample that was sequenced in a study of T-cell memory formation after mild COVID-19. TCRdb analysed the 5' RACE reads with MiXCR anew, one entry per CDR3 protein. The sample has 550,000 to 600,000 distinct CDR3 sequences; roughly 21% are singletons. The sample was PBMCs or a T cell subset sorted from them (not recorded which). These receptors all stem from an adult woman who had mild COVID-19 (a few samples of this study predate the infection). Cell type and time point are not known.

The chain is built from TRBV6-2 or TRBV6-3 and TRBJ2-1; D ambiguous. Germline loops: CDR1 MNHEY, CDR2 SVGEGT. Trimming took 0 bases from V and 6 from J, leaving 21 bases between them. The CDR3 length is 18 residues. CDR3 DNA: TGTGCCAGCAGTTACTCGCTCCTTCAGAGCTATAGATCCAATGAGCAGTTCTTC. As protein: CASSYSLLQSYRSNEQFF.

The V and J genes are TRBV15 and TRBJ1-3; D not certain. The V gene lost 0 bases and the J gene lost 0 bases, with 6 bases spanning the gap. Germline-derived CDR1 and CDR2 are LNHNV and YYDKDF (reference sequence). CDR3 length: 15 residues. CDR3 DNA: TGTGCCACCAGCAGAGACGTATCCTCTGGAAACACCATATATTTT. Encoded protein: CATSRDVSSGNTIYF.

V gene TRBV18 combines with J gene TRBJ1-2; D not certain. This CDR3 is 13 amino acids long. Germline V gene sequence: CDR1 KGHSH, CDR2 LQKENI. The V end was cut by 2 bases, the J end by 8 bases, with 12 bases between. The CDR3 DNA is TGTGCCAGCTCACCAGAGATCGGGGAAGGCTACACCTTC. This codes for CASSPEIGEGYTF.

This clonotype was seen a few times. V gene TRBV20-1 combines with J gene TRBJ2-5; weak D call: TRBD2 (6 bases). This CDR3 has 17 residues. The V end lost 0 bases, the J end lost 3 bases, and 20 bases lay between the germline ends. Germline CDR1 reads DFQATT; CDR2 reads SNEGSKA (reference sequence). Here the CDR3 DNA reads TGCAGTGCTAGAGATCTGGGCGGCGGGGCGGGGAAAGAGACCCAGTACTTC. This encodes CSARDLGGGAGKETQYF.

The chain couples TRBV7-2 to TRBJ2-4; 7 nucleotides match TRBD1. The CDR3 has 14 amino acids. The germline CDR1 and CDR2 sequences are SGHTA and FQGNSA. The junction had 6 bases not matched to a gene; V was cut back by 5 bases and J by 5 bases. The DNA for the CDR3 is TGTGCCAGCAGCCCCGGGCAGGGGGAAAACATTCAGTACTTC. It specifies CASSPGQGENIQYF.

This clonotype was counted many times. The chain joins TRBV5-1 to TRBJ2-1, with 10 bases aligning to TRBD2. CDR3 size: 15 residues. V trimming: 4 bases; J trimming: 4 bases; junction bases outside the gene matches: 5. Germline assignment: CDR1 SGHRS and CDR2 YFSETQ. The CDR3 sequence: CASSPPTSGYNEQFF. The CDR3 DNA reads as TGCGCCAGCAGCCCACCGACTAGCGGGTACAATGAGCAGTTCTTC.

This clonotype has just a few counts. V and J are TRBV7-3 and TRBJ1-1, with D uncertain. Deletions cut 6 bases from V and 1 base from J, with 9 bases between. The V gene's germline CDR1 is SGHTA and CDR2 FQGTGA. The CDR3 sequence is 13 residues long. CDR3 sequence reads: CASSQEGNTEAFF. CDR3 DNA: TGTGCCAGCAGTCAAGAGGGGAACACTGAAGCTTTCTTT. Based on the CDR3 plus reference TRBV7-3 and TRBJ1-1, the full variable domain is GAGVSQTPSNKVTEKGKYVELRCDPISGHTALYWYRQSLGQGPEFLIYFQGTGAADDSGLPNDRFFAVRPEGSVSTLKIQRTERGDSAVYLCASSQEGNTEAFFGQGTRLTVV.

This clonotype was seen a handful of times. The rearrangement uses TRBV25-1 and TRBJ1-4, with a tentative D call TRBD1 (5 bases). The ends were cut back, 3 bases at V and 12 bases at J, with 11 bases in the middle. Per germline, CDR1 MGHDK and CDR2 SYGVNS. The CDR3 has 12 amino acids. The CDR3 loop is CASSDVPGELFF. For the CDR3, the DNA is TGTGCCAGCAGTGACGTCCCGGGGGAACTGTTTTTT. Variable domain in full (rest from reference TRBV25-1 and TRBJ1-4): EADIYQTPRYLVIGTGKKITLECSQTMGHDKMYWYQQDPGMELHLIHYSYGVNSTEKGDLSSESTVSRIRTEHFPLTLESARPSHTSQYLCASSDVPGELFFGSGTQLSVL.

This clonotype has more than one count but fewer than ten. The rearrangement links TRBV11-2 to TRBJ2-3; TRBD2 aligns across 14 bases. Per germline, CDR1 SGHAT and CDR2 FQNNGV. Germline trimming cut 5 bases from V and 4 bases from J; bases unmatched to any gene: 5. The CDR3 consists of 16 residues. CDR3: CASSVPTSGGADTQYF. The CDR3 region has the DNA TGTGCCAGCAGCGTTCCGACTAGCGGGGGGGCAGATACGCAGTATTTT.

This clonotype has only a few counts. This chain links TRBV12-3 or TRBV12-4 with TRBJ1-5, with TRBD1 as a possible D gene (6 bases). The ends were cut back, 6 bases at V and 4 bases at J, with 13 bases in the middle. The length of the CDR3 is 14 residues. The DNA for the CDR3 is TGTGCCAGCAGGGCCGGGGGACAAAATCAGCCCCAGCATTTT. It translates to CASRAGGQNQPQHF.

This clonotype was recorded a few times. The chain uses TRBV7-2 and TRBJ2-1, with a tentative D call TRBD2 (5 bases). The CDR3 runs to 14 residues. Germline V gives CDR1 SGHTA, CDR2 FQGNSA. The germline V and J ends were trimmed by 5 bases and 2 bases, with 10 bases remaining between them. The CDR3 is CASSGSRAYNEQFF. The CDR3 nucleotides are TGTGCCAGCAGCGGGAGTCGGGCCTACAATGAGCAGTTCTTC.

This clonotype was seen a few times. The J gene is TRBJ2-7, the V gene TRBV2; D is perhaps TRBD2 (5 bases). The CDR3 is made up of 12 amino acids. The V gene's germline CDR1 is SNHLY and CDR2 FYNNEI. The V end lost 6 bases, the J end lost 3 bases, and 9 bases lay between the germline ends. This chain's CDR3 is CASRSRVYEQYF. CDR3 nucleotide sequence: TGTGCCAGCAGGTCGAGGGTCTACGAGCAGTACTTC.

This clonotype was observed a few times. The chain carries TRBV5-6 and TRBJ1-5, with a weak D call TRBD1 (5 bases). Trimming removed 2 bases at V and 1 base at J, with 13 bases between. The CDR3 covers 16 residues. The germline gives CDR1 SGHDT, CDR2 YYEEEE. Here the CDR3 reads CASSFLERGSNQPQHF. DNA of the CDR3: TGTGCCAGCAGCTTCTTGGAGAGGGGCAGCAATCAGCCCCAGCATTTT.

This clonotype was counted only a few times. V gene TRBV7-2 combines with J gene TRBJ2-1, with 8 bases matching TRBD1. Germline V lookup: CDR1 SGHTA, CDR2 FQGNSA. The V gene end was trimmed by 5 bases and the J gene end by 0 bases; junction bases not matched to a gene: 3. The CDR3 is 15 residues long. The CDR3 protein is CASSPGQVSYNEQFF. The CDR3 DNA follows: TGTGCCAGCAGCCCGGGACAGGTCTCCTACAATGAGCAGTTCTTC.

The CDR3 DNA follows: TGTGCCACCAGTGACCCCGGACAGGGCGACACTGAAGCTTTCTTT. Its translation: CATSDPGQGDTEAFF. The genes are TRBV24-1 and TRBJ1-1; TRBD1 matches at 8 bases. Trimming at V came to 4 bases and at J to 3 bases, leaving 6 bases not matched to a gene. CDR3 length: 15 amino acids. Germline CDR1 and CDR2: KGHDR and SFDVKD.